A single sample is the source of the 22 T cell receptor beta chains below, sequenced in a study of cytomegalovirus exposure and HLA in healthy donors. The PCR contained 60 Vbeta and 13 Jbeta primers. Profiled with immunoSEQ multiplex PCR; TCRdb holds only in-frame clones, not every one. Here the sample spans tens of thousands of clones, 60% to 80% being singletons. What was sequenced was PBMCs. These receptors were taken from a woman in her forties or fifties in good health and CMV-seropositive.

The genes are TRBV5-6 and TRBJ2-5; tentative D call: TRBD1 (6 bases). Germline loops: CDR1 SGHDT, CDR2 YYEEEE. Trimming stripped 1 base from V and 3 bases from J, with 16 bases between. CDR3 length equals 16 residues. CDR3 region: CASSLRTDRREETQYF. The CDR3 DNA follows: TGTGCCAGCAGCTTGAGGACAGACCGGCGGGAAGAGACCCAGTACTTC.

V gene TRBV27 combines with J gene TRBJ1-2; D uncertain. Germline V CDR1 and CDR2: MNHEY, SMNVEV (reference sequence). Trimming stripped 2 bases from V and 4 bases from J, with 14 bases between. The CDR3 extends over 15 amino acids. The CDR3 coding sequence is TGTGCCAGCAGTTTAGAGCCCTCACCCTCCTATGGCTACACCTTC. It codes for CASSLEPSPSYGYTF.

This sequence joins TRBV25-1 and TRBJ2-1; TRBD2 might be the D (6 bases). In germline, CDR1 is MGHDK, CDR2 SYGVNS. The CDR3 contains 17 residues. Trimming took 0 bases from V and 1 from J, leaving 13 bases between them. The CDR3 sequence: CASSEYAGLRSYNEQFF. CDR3 nucleotide sequence: TGTGCCAGCAGTGAATATGCGGGATTAAGGTCCTACAATGAGCAGTTCTTC.

The chain carries TRBV5-1 and TRBJ1-4; D unresolved. This CDR3 has 13 amino acids. Trimming removed 4 bases at V and 5 bases at J, with 9 bases between. CDR1 is SGHRS, CDR2 YFSETQ, per germline. The CDR3 nucleotides are TGCGCCAGCAGCCCCTATAGCAATGAAAAACTGTTTTTT. It codes for CASSPYSNEKLFF. Variable domain in full (rest from reference TRBV5-1 and TRBJ1-4): KAGVTQTPRYLIKTRGQQVTLSCSPISGHRSVSWYQQTPGQGLQFLFEYFSETQRNKGNFPGRFSGRQFSNSRSEMNVSTLELGDSALYLCASSPYSNEKLFFGSGTQLSVL.

This rearrangement joins TRBV19 to TRBJ1-1; TRBD1 matches at 7 bases. V was pared by 3 bases and J by 6 bases, with 4 bases of the junction left unmatched. CDR3 length: 13 amino acids. CDR1 and CDR2 (germline): LNHDA, SQIVND (reference sequence). In nucleotides, the CDR3 is TGTGCCAGTAGTATTCACAGGGGAGCTGAAGCTTTCTTT. It translates to CASSIHRGAEAFF.

The V call is TRBV9, the J call TRBJ2-3, with 8 bases matching TRBD1. Losses at the gene ends were 2 bases for V and 8 bases for J; bases not matched to a gene: 4. CDR1 is SGDLS and CDR2 is YYNGEE in the germline V gene. The CDR3 runs 13 residues. Written as DNA, the CDR3 is TGTGCCAGCAGCGTGCAGGGGGCGAGTACGCAGTATTTT. Amino acid sequence: CASSVQGASTQYF.

This chain joins TRBV5-5 and TRBJ2-3; TRBD2 aligns across 11 bases. The CDR3 contains 16 residues. Germline values: CDR1 SGHKS, CDR2 YYEKEE (reference sequence). The junction had 4 bases not matched to a gene; V was cut back by 1 base and J by 3 bases. This CDR3 reads CASSLYLAGGTDTQYF. CDR3 DNA sequence: TGTGCCAGCAGCTTGTACCTAGCGGGAGGAACAGATACGCAGTATTTT.

The chain links TRBV5-4 to TRBJ2-3; a weak D match, TRBD1 (6 bases). This CDR3 contains 15 residues. The germline gives CDR1 SGHNT, CDR2 YYREEE (reference sequence). The V gene lost 2 bases and the J gene lost 3 bases, with 13 bases spanning the gap. The CDR3, as DNA: TGTGCCAGCAGCTTTGGGACAAAAAAGACAGATACGCAGTATTTT. Protein sequence: CASSFGTKKTDTQYF.

CDR3 in DNA: TGTGCCAGCAGTCCCAGACCGACACTGAACACTGAAGCTTTCTTT. Translation: CASSPRPTLNTEAFF. The chain employs TRBV6-5 and TRBJ1-1; D unresolved. CDR1 is MNHEY and CDR2 is SVGAGI in the germline V gene. This CDR3 has 15 amino acids. The ends were cut back, 5 bases at V and 0 bases at J, with 13 bases in the middle.

On this clone: Sequence at one end of the junction differs from germline and may be a read error. This chain joins TRBV7-9 and TRBJ1-2, with 8 bases lining up with TRBD1. This CDR3 comprises 14 residues. The germline gives CDR1 SEHNR, CDR2 FQNEAQ (reference sequence). CDR3 amino acids: CSSNKQGVVHGYTF. CDR3 DNA: TGTTCCAGCAACAAACAGGGGGTAGTTCATGGCTACACCTTC.

The V and J genes are TRBV5-1 and TRBJ2-5; 9 bases are shared with TRBD2. The CDR3 length is 15 residues. Germline V gene lookup returns CDR1 SGHRS and CDR2 YFSETQ. Germline trimming cut 3 bases from V and 4 bases from J; bases unmatched to any gene: 7. This chain's CDR3 is CASSSSSGNVETQYF. In DNA form, the CDR3 reads TGCGCCAGCAGCTCTTCTAGCGGGAATGTAGAGACCCAGTACTTC.

CDR3 sequence: CASSEDRSSYNEQFF. The CDR3 nucleotides read TGCGCCAGCAGTGAGGACAGAAGCTCCTACAATGAGCAGTTCTTC. The chain carries TRBV10-1 and TRBJ2-1, with TRBD1 as a possible D gene (5 bases). Trimming cost V 2 bases and J 0 bases, with 8 bases left between them. Germline values: CDR1 WNHNN, CDR2 SYGVQD (reference sequence). The CDR3 contains 15 residues.

The chain uses TRBV6-5 and TRBJ2-5, with a possible D match to TRBD1 (5 bases). CDR3 length: 13 residues. Per germline, CDR1 MNHEY and CDR2 SVGAGI. Trimming cost V 5 bases and J 2 bases, with 9 bases left between them. The CDR3 nucleotides read TGTGCCAGCAGTCTGACAGTTCAAGAGACCCAGTACTTC. Its protein is CASSLTVQETQYF.

The CDR3 region is CSVHTGIGRNEQFF. The CDR3 DNA follows: TGCAGCGTCCACACAGGGATCGGTCGCAATGAGCAGTTCTTC. J is TRBJ2-1 and V is TRBV29-1, with D maybe TRBD1 (6 bases). Trimming shortened V by 6 bases and J by 6 bases, and 18 bases separated the two germline ends. The CDR3 contains 14 residues. Looked up from germline, CDR1 is SQVTM and CDR2 is ANQGSEA.

This clone was recorded a few times. This chain uses TRBV9 with TRBJ1-1, with TRBD1 as a possible D gene (5 bases). Germline CDR1 and CDR2: SGDLS and YYNGEE. V was trimmed by 4 bases and J by 10 bases, leaving 17 bases between them. The CDR3 spans 13 residues. CDR3 sequence: CASSLTSQGVAFF. The DNA for the CDR3 is TGTGCCAGCAGCCTCACCTCGCAGGGTGTAGCTTTCTTT.

The gene calls are TRBV5-6 and TRBJ1-2; D is unresolved. Trimming stripped 5 bases from V and 8 bases from J, with 19 bases between. This CDR3 spans 14 amino acids. The V gene's germline CDR1 is SGHDT and CDR2 YYEEEE. The CDR3 DNA is TGTGCCAGCAGTCTTGGCCGTGAGGTTTTCGGCTACACCTTC. Residues: CASSLGREVFGYTF.

The rearrangement joins TRBV28 to TRBJ2-5, with TRBD2 matching over 13 bases. TRBJ2-7 matches the DNA end more closely, so the J call is doubtful. Germline lookup yields CDR1 MDHEN and CDR2 SYDVKM. CDR3 length: 17 amino acids. The CDR3 sequence: CASRTGLAGLHSYEQYF. The CDR3 DNA sequence: TGTGCCAGCAGGACGGGACTAGCGGGGCTACACTCCTACGAGCAGTACTTC.

The sample holds a few counts of this clone. The junction differs from germline at one of its ends, possibly a read error. The chain recombines TRBV7-7 with TRBJ2-3; TRBD2 is a possible D gene (5 bases). The CDR3 is made up of 15 amino acids. The germline V gene has CDR1 SSHAT and CDR2 FNYEAQ (reference sequence). The CDR3 loop is CASSLGPGSTDTQYF. CDR3 DNA: TGTGCTAGCAGCTTAGGCCCGGGAAGCACAGATACGCAGTATTTT.

The chain has TRBV9 and TRBJ2-7, with 7 positions matching TRBD2. Trimming cost V 4 bases and J 1 base; bases outside gene matches: 5. This CDR3 has 14 residues. CDR1 and CDR2 (germline): SGDLS, YYNGEE. The CDR3, as DNA: TGTGCCAGCAGCCCGACGGGGGGATCCTACGAGCAGTACTTC. It yields the protein CASSPTGGSYEQYF.

This sequence joins TRBV15 and TRBJ1-2; D is undetermined. The V gene's germline CDR1 is LNHNV and CDR2 YYDKDF (reference sequence). The germline V and J ends were trimmed by 1 base and 7 bases, with 16 bases remaining between them. The CDR3 length is 15 residues. CDR3: CATSRGLAEPFGYTF. The CDR3 nucleotides are TGTGCCACCAGCAGAGGTTTAGCGGAACCCTTTGGCTACACCTTC. Combining the CDR3 with reference TRBV15 and TRBJ1-2 gives the whole variable domain DAMVIQNPRYQVTQFGKPVTLSCSQTLNHNVMYWYQQKSSQAPKLLFHYYDKDFNNEADTPDNFQSRRPNTSFCFLDIRSPGLGDTAMYLCATSRGLAEPFGYTFGSGTRLTVV.

This chain uses TRBV19 with TRBJ2-7; 7 bases map to TRBD1. The CDR3 loop spans 15 amino acids. The germline gives CDR1 LNHDA, CDR2 SQIVND (reference sequence). V dropped 4 bases and J dropped 3; count of bases not matched to a gene: 9. CDR3 DNA: TGTGCCAGTAGTAGCTCTTGGGACAGTTACTACGAGCAGTACTTC. Protein product: CASSSSWDSYYEQYF.

The rearrangement uses TRBV28 and TRBJ2-5; TRBD2 agrees at 10 bases. Germline CDR1 and CDR2: MDHEN and SYDVKM. J gave up 4 bases and V 8 bases, and 7 bases lay outside the gene matches. This CDR3 contains 14 residues. Here the CDR3 DNA reads TGTGCCAGCCCTTGGGGACTAGCGTTAGAGACCCAGTACTTC. Protein sequence: CASPWGLALETQYF.